These 5 T cell receptor beta chains were all obtained from the same sample, sequenced in a study of cytomegalovirus exposure and HLA in healthy donors. PCR involved 60 Vbeta and 13 Jbeta primers. Method: immunoSEQ multiplex PCR; TCRdb's copy keeps in-frame clones and lacks some. The table has approximately 180,000 clones, under 90% seen once; the top ten hold 6.5% to 8.5%. The sequencing input was PBMCs. The receptors were gathered from a man younger than 40 in good health and CMV-seropositive.

The chain carries TRBV2 and TRBJ1-6; D is ambiguous. This CDR3 has 15 amino acids. Germline V gene lookup returns CDR1 SNHLY and CDR2 FYNNEI. Trimming stripped 3 bases from V and 5 bases from J, with 11 bases between. This chain's CDR3 is CASSEPFLNNSPLHF. CDR3 in DNA: TGTGCCAGCAGTGAGCCGTTCCTAAATAATTCACCCCTCCACTTT.

The chain recombines TRBV30 with TRBJ1-2; TRBD1 matches 8 bases. The length of the CDR3 is 13 residues. With V trimmed by 7 bases and J by 4 bases, 8 bases remained unmatched. CDR1 is GTSNPN and CDR2 is SVGIG in the germline V gene (reference sequence). This CDR3 is CALDRGSFYGYTF. CDR3 nucleotides: TGTGCCTTAGACAGGGGATCCTTCTATGGCTACACCTTC.

This sequence joins TRBV5-4 and TRBJ2-2; 8 bases map to TRBD2. Germline trimming cut 1 base from V and 4 bases from J; bases unmatched to any gene: 6. CDR3 length: 16 residues. Germline CDR1 and CDR2: SGHNT and YYREEE (reference sequence). CDR3 DNA: TGTGCCAGCAGCTTGATGGCGGGGGGACCCACCGGGGAGCTGTTTTTT. Amino acid sequence: CASSLMAGGPTGELFF.

The gene calls are TRBV18 and TRBJ2-7, with a possible D match to TRBD2 (5 bases). Germline lookup yields CDR1 KGHSH and CDR2 LQKENI. CDR3 length: 14 amino acids. V was pared by 3 bases and J by 2 bases, with 11 bases between. CDR3 DNA: TGTGCCAGCTCACCCACGGACGGGACCTACGAGCAGTACTTC. Its translation: CASSPTDGTYEQYF.

V gene TRBV4-1 combines with J gene TRBJ1-2; 7 nucleotides line up with TRBD1. The CDR3 extends over 16 amino acids. Unmatched junction bases numbered 13, after V lost 1 base and J lost 8 bases. Per germline, CDR1 MGHRA and CDR2 YSYEKL. The CDR3 DNA is TGCGCCAGCAGCCAAGTCGACAGGGTAGGTCCCGAAGGCTACACCTTC. Its protein product is CASSQVDRVGPEGYTF.